The 16 T cell receptor beta chains below come from one sample, sequenced in a study of glioma-infiltrating T cells. The iRepertoire nested amplicon-rescue multiplex PCR amplified TCR alpha and beta CDR3s from RNA. TCRdb independently ran MiXCR on the multiplex PCR reads; one entry per CDR3 protein. The sample consists of over 80,000 distinct CDR3 sequences, about 37% of them appearing once. What was sequenced was glioma tissue, nonneoplastic brain tissue, or PBMCs (not recorded which). Receptors were obtained from a human donor with low-grade glioma or glioblastoma, undergoing nonglioma brain surgery, or in good health (not recorded which).

The chain employs TRBV7-2 and TRBJ1-2; D perhaps matches TRBD1 (6 bases). Looked up from germline, CDR1 is SGHTA and CDR2 is FQGNSA. The CDR3 runs to 14 residues. V shed 6 bases and J shed 13 bases, with 24 bases lying between them. The CDR3 protein is CASRPSGGSYDCTF. In DNA, the CDR3 is TGTGCCAGCAGGCCCTCCGGGGGCTCCTATGACTGCACCTTC.

This clonotype was found many times. This sequence joins TRBV20-1 and TRBJ2-7; 10 bases are a match to TRBD2. The V gene end was trimmed by 6 bases and the J gene end by 3 bases; junction bases not matched to a gene: 5. The CDR3 contains 13 residues. CDR1 and CDR2 (germline): DFQATT, SNEGSKA (reference sequence). In DNA, the CDR3 is TGCAGTGCCGGGACTAGCGTTCACTACGAGCAGTACTTC. Amino acid sequence: CSAGTSVHYEQYF.

This sequence joins TRBV7-9 and TRBJ1-1; D remains unclear. The V and J ends lost 9 bases and 6 bases respectively, with 8 bases between them. CDR1 is SEHNR, CDR2 FQNEAQ, per germline (reference sequence). The length of the CDR3 is 10 residues. The CDR3, as DNA: TGTGCCAGTCATACGTCTGAAGCTTTCTTT. It encodes CASHTSEAFF.

This clonotype has a count of ten or more. The CDR3 protein is CASSSPPTGSGNTIYF. The CDR3 coding sequence is TGTGCCAGTAGTTCCCCTCCGACAGGCTCTGGAAACACCATATATTTT. The chain uses TRBV19 and TRBJ1-3, with D possibly being TRBD1 (6 bases). V gave up 5 bases and J gave up 0 bases, with 14 bases separating them. CDR1 and CDR2 (germline): LNHDA, SQIVND (reference sequence). CDR3 length: 16 residues.

This clonotype was found many times. J is TRBJ2-6 and V is TRBV5-4; TRBD1 might be the D (6 bases). The V gene lost 9 bases and the J gene lost 13 bases, with 23 bases spanning the gap. The germline gives CDR1 SGHNT, CDR2 YYREEE (reference sequence). The CDR3 length is 14 residues. The CDR3 sequence is CAITSQGPSIVLTF. The CDR3 DNA follows: TGTGCCATTACGTCACAGGGCCCTTCGATTGTCCTGACTTTC.

Concerning this clonotype itself: The conserved final phenylalanine or tryptophan is absent from the CDR3, which likely points to a read error. The chain uses TRBV5-1 and TRBJ2-7, with D possibly TRBD1 on 5 matching bases. There are 14 residues in the CDR3. V was cut by 1 base and J by 6 bases, with 14 bases left in between. Germline V gene lookup returns CDR1 SGHRS and CDR2 YFSETQ. The CDR3 loop is CASSLNQGPGEQYL. CDR3 sequence (DNA): TGCGCCAGCAGCTTGAACCAGGGCCCCGGCGAGCAGTACCTC.

This clonotype was seen at least ten times. This chain joins TRBV19 and TRBJ1-3, with D perhaps matching TRBD1 (5 bases). The V gene lost 3 bases and the J gene lost 4 bases, with 10 bases spanning the gap. From germline, CDR1 is LNHDA and CDR2 SQIVND (reference sequence). CDR3 length equals 14 residues. DNA for the CDR3: TGTGCCAGTAGTATTTGGCCAGGGGGAAACACCATATATTTT. Its translation: CASSIWPGGNTIYF.

This clonotype was recorded many times. The chain carries TRBV5-5 and TRBJ2-3; 9 bases fit TRBD2. Germline CDR1 is SGHKS and CDR2 is YYEKEE (reference sequence). The trim removed 2 bases at V and 6 bases at J, leaving 10 bases unmatched. The CDR3 is 16 amino acids. The CDR3 DNA follows: TGTGCCAGCAGCTTTTTCGCGGGGGGGGGAACGGATACGCAGTATTTT. This translates into CASSFFAGGGTDTQYF.

The sample holds many counts of this clonotype. The chain has TRBV6-1 and TRBJ2-3; TRBD2 might be the D (6 bases). The CDR3 covers 18 residues. V lost 5 bases and J 4 bases, leaving 25 bases between the germline ends. Germline loops: CDR1 MNHNS, CDR2 SASEGT. The DNA of the CDR3 is TGTGCCAGCAGTTTGTCAGGTCGAGGTAGCGGCGCTGCAGATACGCAGTATTTT. Amino acid sequence: CASSLSGRGSGAADTQYF.

This clonotype was recorded at least ten times. DNA of the CDR3: TGTGCCATTAGGAGACCACTGTCTGGGGCCAACGTCCTGACTTTC. Translation: CAIRRPLSGANVLTF. V is TRBV12-3 or TRBV12-4 and J is TRBJ2-6; no clear D. CDR3 length equals 15 residues. V lost 10 bases, J lost 1 base, and 14 bases lay in between.

Turning to this clonotype: The conserved phenylalanine or tryptophan normally closing the CDR3 is absent here, so this likely arose from a read error. The DNA is left out, because the CDR3 cannot be placed on it with certainty; the CDR3 is given as TCRdb lists it. J is TRBJ2-3 and V is TRBV20-1; the D segment call TRBD1 is taken from the table without a DNA check. The CDR3 is made up of 15 amino acids, end residues included. Germline V gene data show CDR1 as DFQATT and CDR2 as SNEGSKA (reference sequence). The CDR3 region is CSARDPRGPGDTQYL.

At least ten counts were recorded for this clonotype. V and J are TRBV6-1 and TRBJ2-7; 11 bases agree with TRBD1. V lost 6 bases, J lost 4 bases, and 5 bases stayed unmatched. This CDR3 spans 14 amino acids. Germline V CDR1 and CDR2: MNHNS, SASEGT. CDR3 residues: CASSVGQGGYEQYF. CDR3 coding DNA: TGTGCCAGCAGCGTGGGACAGGGGGGGTACGAGCAGTACTTC.

This clonotype was counted many times. The chain combines TRBV7-9 with TRBJ1-3, with D perhaps TRBD1 (6 bases). V was clipped by 3 bases and J by 2 bases, with 11 bases between them. This CDR3 is 15 amino acids long. Germline lookup yields CDR1 SEHNR and CDR2 FQNEAQ (reference sequence). The CDR3 here is CASSFFSGAGNTIYF. CDR3 in DNA: TGTGCCAGCAGCTTTTTTTCAGGGGCTGGAAACACCATATATTTT.

This clonotype was detected many times. The V gene is TRBV20-1, the J gene TRBJ2-3; 10 bases match TRBD2. J gave up 4 bases and V 6 bases, and 7 bases lay outside the gene matches. The CDR3 has 14 residues. CDR1 and CDR2 from the germline V gene are DFQATT and SNEGSKA (reference sequence). The CDR3 region has the DNA TGCAGTGCCAGCCCAGCGGGGGGGGCAGATACGCAGTATTTT. Translating gives CSASPAGGADTQYF.

V and J are TRBV4-3 and TRBJ2-1; TRBD1 agrees at 8 bases. The CDR3 is 16 amino acids. Looked up from germline, CDR1 is LGHNA and CDR2 is YSLEER. V dropped 0 bases and J dropped 3; count of bases not matched to a gene: 4. The DNA for the CDR3 is TGCGCCAGCAGCCAAGAGCGGACAGGGCTCTACAATGAGCAGTTCTTC. Its protein product is CASSQERTGLYNEQFF.

This clonotype was seen ten or more times. The chain combines TRBV24-1 with TRBJ1-5; D remains unclear. This CDR3 comprises 15 residues. CDR1 is KGHDR, CDR2 SFDVKD, per germline. Trimming removed 2 bases from V and 3 bases from J, with 10 bases in between. This CDR3 reads CATSDSSTVNQPQHF. CDR3 DNA sequence: TGTGCCACCAGTGATTCTAGCACCGTCAATCAGCCCCAGCATTTT.